This TCR beta chain was captured in a study of metastatic and nonmetastatic thyroid tumors. Study as a whole: Where malignant and benign thyroid patients were concerned, repertoires were compared across blood and tumor or nodule tissue. Study-wide results and caveats: Patients with malignant thyroid tumors reportedly had significantly higher TCR beta diversity than those with benign nodules, in blood and tumor.

This clone was seen many times. The antigen is unknown. Just one base apart from a much larger clone, this may be a read error. The sample carries other DNA sequences with the same CDR3. Using MiXCR, TCRdb re-called clones from the PCR reads. Among approximately 44,000 clones, roughly 24% were seen once, and the ten largest hold approximately 14%. Each patient came to thyroid surgery without any prior treatment (of any kind). Germline-derived CDR1 and CDR2 are LGHDT and YNNKEL (reference sequence). The CDR3 runs to 13 residues. Sequencing was done on a sample of tumor tissue. The receptor was isolated from a female donor with papillary thyroid cancer or a benign thyroid nodule (not recorded which). Some clones in this sample may be carry-over from other donors' samples. The chain uses TRBV3-1 and TRBJ2-7; D not resolved. CDR3 sequence: CAISQVALGEQYF. DNA of the CDR3: TGTGCCATCAGCCAGGTAGCCCTGGGGGAGCAGTACTTC.